These 30 T cell receptor beta chains were all obtained from the same sample, sequenced in a study of blood T cell repertoires in COVID-19. Generated by immunoSEQ multiplex PCR, the TCRdb table keeps only in-frame clones and is missing some. Among 95,000 to 110,000 clones listed, 84% were seen once. Material for sequencing was peripheral blood. Receptors were obtained from a human donor in a cohort sampled during active or convalescent COVID-19.

The rearrangement uses TRBV10-3 and TRBJ2-5; possibly TRBD2 for D (6 bases). This CDR3 region has 12 residues. Germline loops: CDR1 ENHRY, CDR2 SYGVKD. V lost 6 bases and J lost 3, with 8 bases in between. The CDR3 reads CAIREREETQYF. CDR3 in DNA: TGTGCCATCAGGGAGCGGGAAGAGACCCAGTACTTC.

V usage is TRBV18 and J usage is TRBJ1-4; D gene unclear. Trimming stripped 2 bases from V and 0 bases from J, with 19 bases between. The CDR3 has 19 residues. CDR1 is KGHSH and CDR2 is LQKENI in the germline V gene. The CDR3 nucleotides are TGTGCCAGCTCACCAGTCCAGGTCTTTTTTCCCGCAACTAATGAAAAACTGTTTTTT. Residues: CASSPVQVFFPATNEKLFF.

The chain couples TRBV18 to TRBJ2-3, with 12 positions matching TRBD2. Germline values: CDR1 KGHSH, CDR2 LQKENI. This CDR3 spans 16 amino acids. The V segment lost 6 bases and the J segment 4 bases; nucleotides outside the gene matches: 8. CDR3 bases: TGTGCCAGCTCCCTTACTAGCGGGGGGAGTGCAGATACGCAGTATTTT. Residues: CASSLTSGGSADTQYF.

This clone has only a few counts. The rearrangement joins TRBV3-1 (or the pseudogene TRBV3-2) to TRBJ1-3, with D possibly matching TRBD1 (5 bases). Trimming took off 8 bases at V and 4 bases at J, with 9 bases between the two ends. The CDR3 is 12 amino acids. Germline V gives CDR1 LGHDT, CDR2 YNNKEL (reference sequence). This CDR3 is CASGGGGNTIYF. The DNA of the CDR3 is TGTGCCAGCGGGGGGGGAGGAAACACCATATATTTT.

V and J are TRBV24-1 and TRBJ2-6, with 8 bases aligning to TRBD1. The trim removed 6 bases at V and 0 bases at J, leaving 6 bases unmatched. This CDR3 is 17 amino acids long. Per germline, CDR1 KGHDR and CDR2 SFDVKD. The CDR3 sequence: CATSPRGHSSGANVLTF. CDR3 DNA: TGTGCCACCAGTCCCAGGGGGCATAGCTCTGGGGCCAACGTCCTGACTTTC.

This chain links TRBV7-8 with TRBJ2-3; 7 bases are shared with TRBD2. Germline V gene sequence: CDR1 SGHVS, CDR2 FQNEAQ. The CDR3 runs 18 residues. With 5 bases clipped from V and 5 bases from J, the junction kept 19 bases outside the gene matches. The CDR3 region has the DNA TGTGCCAGCAGCCCCAACCCGGTCCCGGGGGTAGCGGGAGATACGCAGTATTTT. Encoded protein: CASSPNPVPGVAGDTQYF. Combining the CDR3 with reference TRBV7-8 and TRBJ2-3 gives the whole variable domain GAGVSQSPRYKVAKRGQDVALRCDPISGHVSLFWYQQALGQGPEFLTYFQNEAQLDKSGLPSDRFFAERPEGSVSTLKIQRTQQEDSAVYLCASSPNPVPGVAGDTQYFGPGTRLTVL.

The chain has TRBV11-2 and TRBJ1-1; 7 nucleotides align to TRBD1. This CDR3 has 12 amino acids. Germline V gene sequence: CDR1 SGHAT, CDR2 FQNNGV. V lost 5 bases to trimming and J lost 10 bases; unmatched junction nucleotides: 7. CDR3 region: CASSGVQGRAFF. The CDR3 DNA sequence: TGTGCCAGCAGCGGGGTACAGGGGCGAGCTTTCTTT.

The rearrangement joins TRBV5-4 to TRBJ1-2; D gene ambiguous. The CDR3 has 14 residues. Looked up from germline, CDR1 is SGHNT and CDR2 is YYREEE (reference sequence). Trimming took off 3 bases at V and 3 bases at J, with 12 bases between the two ends. Here the CDR3 DNA reads TGTGCCAGCAGCTGGCCCGGGGTCGACTATGGCTACACCTTC. As protein: CASSWPGVDYGYTF.

V usage is TRBV30 and J usage is TRBJ1-2; no clear D. The germline CDR1 and CDR2 sequences are GTSNPN and SVGIG (reference sequence). The CDR3 totals 14 residues. CDR3 in DNA: TGTGTGACTCAAAAGACCATTTCTAACTATGGCTACACCTTC. It encodes CVTQKTISNYGYTF.

V is TRBV2 and J is TRBJ2-5; 8 bases are a match to TRBD2. The V gene end was trimmed by 11 bases and the J gene end by 1 base; junction bases not matched to a gene: 9. Per the germline V gene, CDR1 is SNHLY and CDR2 is FYNNEI. CDR3 size: 14 residues. The CDR3 nucleotides read TGTGCCGTCAACCTACTAGCGGCCCAAGAGACCCAGTACTTC. Protein sequence: CAVNLLAAQETQYF.

The CDR3 nucleotides read TGTGCCAGCAGTACCATACTAGGTTCAGATACGCAGTATTTT. Protein: CASSTILGSDTQYF. The J gene is TRBJ2-3, the V gene TRBV6-5; D might be TRBD2 (5 bases). The CDR3 has 14 amino acids. V was trimmed by 5 bases and J by 4 bases, leaving 13 bases between them. CDR1 and CDR2 (germline): MNHEY, SVGAGI.

The chain combines TRBV5-1 with TRBJ2-2; tentative D call: TRBD2 (5 bases). V was clipped by 4 bases and J by 3 bases, with 10 bases between them. This CDR3 contains 14 residues. Germline CDR1 and CDR2: SGHRS and YFSETQ. CDR3 nucleotides: TGCGCCAGCAGCGCCACGGGATACACCGGGGAGCTGTTTTTT. It translates to CASSATGYTGELFF.

The rearrangement joins TRBV4-2 to TRBJ1-1; 7 bases are a match to TRBD1. Germline V gene data show CDR1 as LGHNA and CDR2 as YNFKEQ. The CDR3 is made up of 15 amino acids. After removal of 3 bases from V and 0 bases from J, the junction contained 4 bases not matched to a gene. Here the CDR3 DNA reads TGTGCCAGCAGCCAGCAGACAGGGATGAACACTGAAGCTTTCTTT. Translating gives CASSQQTGMNTEAFF.

The V gene is TRBV6-6, the J gene TRBJ1-2; tentative D call: TRBD1 (5 bases). V was clipped by 2 bases and J by 1 base, with 11 bases between them. CDR3 length equals 15 residues. Germline V gene lookup returns CDR1 MNHNY and CDR2 SVGAGI (reference sequence). CDR3 loop: CASSYKGADNYGYTF. Written as DNA, the CDR3 is TGTGCCAGCAGTTACAAAGGGGCCGATAACTATGGCTACACCTTC.

The DNA for the CDR3 is TGTGCCAGCAGTGGGACAGGGGGCTCTGAAGCTTTCTTT. This sequence encodes CASSGTGGSEAFF. V and J are TRBV2 and TRBJ1-1; 11 bases are shared with TRBD1. Germline V lookup: CDR1 SNHLY, CDR2 FYNNEI. There are 13 residues in the CDR3. J lost 6 bases, V lost 4 bases, and 1 base had no gene match.

The chain couples TRBV28 to TRBJ1-1; 9 positions match TRBD1. Germline loops: CDR1 MDHEN, CDR2 SYDVKM. CDR3 length: 16 residues. With V trimmed by 10 bases and J by 5 bases, 17 bases remained unmatched. The CDR3 loop is CATRDRVLNGRTEAFF. CDR3 DNA: TGTGCCACCAGGGACAGGGTTTTGAATGGAAGAACTGAAGCTTTCTTT.

The rearrangement uses TRBV15 and TRBJ1-4; weak D call: TRBD1 (5 bases). There are 13 residues in the CDR3. Germline V gives CDR1 LNHNV, CDR2 YYDKDF (reference sequence). Trimming shortened V by 0 bases and J by 8 bases, and 7 bases separated the two germline ends. In DNA, the CDR3 is TGTGCCACCAGCAGAGATCCAGGGGAAAAACTGTTTTTT. It translates to CATSRDPGEKLFF.

The chain has TRBV23-1 and TRBJ2-3, with D possibly TRBD2 on 7 matching bases. TRBV23-1 carries the ORF label, with uncertain function. The CDR3 contains 14 residues. V lost 8 bases to trimming and J lost 1 base, with 13 bases between them. CDR3 sequence: CASPWGGGTDTQYF. CDR3 in DNA: TGCGCCAGCCCCTGGGGGGGCGGCACAGATACGCAGTATTTT.

CDR3 protein: CASSPSGRAQYF. The CDR3 bases are TGTGCCAGCTCCCCGTCCGGTCGAGCGCAGTACTTC. The rearrangement uses TRBV5-5 and TRBJ2-7; D not resolved. Per germline, CDR1 SGHKS and CDR2 YYEKEE (reference sequence). Trimming took off 7 bases at V and 9 bases at J, with 17 bases between the two ends. The CDR3 is 12 residues long.

The chain employs TRBV9 and TRBJ2-5; maybe TRBD2 (6 bases). Looked up from germline, CDR1 is SGDLS and CDR2 is YYNGEE. Between the trimmed V and J ends, which lost 3 bases and 5 bases, there was a span of 14 bases. There are 14 residues in the CDR3. CDR3 region: CASSALGTRETQYF. The CDR3 nucleotides are TGTGCCAGCAGCGCCCTCGGGACTCGGGAGACCCAGTACTTC.

J is TRBJ2-5 and V is TRBV5-1; D may be TRBD1 (6 bases). CDR1 and CDR2 (germline): SGHRS, YFSETQ. With 5 bases removed from V and 4 bases from J, the gap between germline ends came to 18 bases. The CDR3 has 15 residues. The DNA for the CDR3 is TGCGCCAGCAGACCCGGGACACTCGGTGGAGAGACCCAGTACTTC. It is translated as CASRPGTLGGETQYF. The entire variable domain, with the rest obtained from reference TRBV5-1 and TRBJ2-5, is as follows: KAGVTQTPRYLIKTRGQQVTLSCSPISGHRSVSWYQQTPGQGLQFLFEYFSETQRNKGNFPGRFSGRQFSNSRSEMNVSTLELGDSALYLCASRPGTLGGETQYFGPGTRLLVL.

The count of this clone is one. V gene TRBV7-3 combines with J gene TRBJ1-6; weak D call: TRBD1 (6 bases). Germline CDR1 and CDR2: SGHTA and FQGTGA. This CDR3 has 15 residues. V was pared by 3 bases and J by 8 bases, with 14 bases between. The CDR3 loop reads CASSLAGRGYSPLHF. For the CDR3, the DNA is TGTGCCAGCAGCTTGGCGGGGAGGGGGTATTCACCCCTCCACTTT.

The rearrangement joins TRBV6-5 to TRBJ1-3, with 7 bases that match TRBD1. V was pared by 8 bases and J by 4 bases, with 5 bases of the junction left unmatched. In germline, CDR1 is MNHEY, CDR2 SVGAGI. This CDR3 has 13 amino acids. In DNA form, the CDR3 reads TGTGCCAGCTGCAGGGGGTCGGGAAACACCATATATTTT. Translating gives CASCRGSGNTIYF.

This chain joins TRBV3-1 (or the pseudogene TRBV3-2) and TRBJ2-5, with 12 bases matching TRBD1. The V gene end was trimmed by 5 bases and the J gene end by 5 bases; junction bases not matched to a gene: 9. This CDR3 region has 16 residues. The germline V gene has CDR1 LGHDT and CDR2 YNNKEL (reference sequence). The CDR3 protein is CASSARDRGRRETQYF. As DNA, the CDR3 is TGTGCCAGCAGCGCTCGGGACAGGGGGCGTCGGGAGACCCAGTACTTC.

The CDR3 is CASSQVGQFGELFF. The CDR3 DNA reads as TGTGCCAGCAGCCAGGTTGGACAGTTCGGGGAGCTGTTTTTT. The chain is built from TRBV4-2 and TRBJ2-2, with D possibly being TRBD1 (6 bases). Germline lookup yields CDR1 LGHNA and CDR2 YNFKEQ. CDR3 size: 14 residues. V dropped 3 bases and J dropped 7 bases, with 12 bases sitting between them.

This rearrangement joins TRBV5-4 to TRBJ2-1, with D maybe TRBD2 (5 bases). The V gene lost 0 bases and the J gene lost 4 bases, with 11 bases spanning the gap. This CDR3 region has 15 residues. Germline V gene data show CDR1 as SGHNT and CDR2 as YYREEE (reference sequence). The CDR3 nucleotides read TGTGCCAGCAGCTTGGAGGAGGACCGTTACAATGAGCAGTTCTTC. Protein sequence: CASSLEEDRYNEQFF. Supplemented by reference TRBV5-4 and TRBJ2-1, the full variable domain reads ETGVTQSPTHLIKTRGQQVTLRCSSQSGHNTVSWYQQALGQGPQFIFQYYREEENGRGNFPPRFSGLQFPNYSSELNVNALELDDSALYLCASSLEEDRYNEQFFGPGTRLTVL.

This chain joins TRBV28 and TRBJ1-1; 7 bases match TRBD1. J was trimmed by 5 bases and V by 10 bases; bases with no gene match: 10. From germline, CDR1 is MDHEN and CDR2 SYDVKM. CDR3 length equals 13 residues. The CDR3 is CAIPRGRLTEAFF. The CDR3, as DNA: TGTGCCATTCCTAGGGGGCGCTTGACTGAAGCTTTCTTT.

The chain recombines TRBV9 with TRBJ2-1; TRBD2 matches 7 bases. CDR3 length: 15 amino acids. V was clipped by 2 bases and J by 1 base; unmatched bases: 3. Germline CDR1 is SGDLS and CDR2 is YYNGEE. DNA of the CDR3: TGTGCCAGCAGCGTTTCCGGGGGGTCCTACAATGAGCAGTTCTTC. It translates to CASSVSGGSYNEQFF.

The table lists this clone with a few counts. The chain links TRBV19 to TRBJ2-5; a weak D match, TRBD1 (7 bases). The length of the CDR3 is 17 residues. Germline values: CDR1 LNHDA, CDR2 SQIVND (reference sequence). V was cut by 2 bases and J by 2 bases, with 18 bases left in between. The CDR3 protein is CASSIRQGIGGQETQYF. In nucleotides, the CDR3 is TGTGCCAGTAGTATAAGACAGGGAATCGGGGGACAAGAGACCCAGTACTTC.

In nucleotides, the CDR3 is TGTGCCAGCAGCAAAGTCTGGTGGGGGAGGCAGGGTGAAAAACTGTTTTTT. As protein: CASSKVWWGRQGEKLFF. J is TRBJ1-4 and V is TRBV21-1. TRBV21-1 is recorded as a pseudogene. The CDR3 extends over 17 amino acids.